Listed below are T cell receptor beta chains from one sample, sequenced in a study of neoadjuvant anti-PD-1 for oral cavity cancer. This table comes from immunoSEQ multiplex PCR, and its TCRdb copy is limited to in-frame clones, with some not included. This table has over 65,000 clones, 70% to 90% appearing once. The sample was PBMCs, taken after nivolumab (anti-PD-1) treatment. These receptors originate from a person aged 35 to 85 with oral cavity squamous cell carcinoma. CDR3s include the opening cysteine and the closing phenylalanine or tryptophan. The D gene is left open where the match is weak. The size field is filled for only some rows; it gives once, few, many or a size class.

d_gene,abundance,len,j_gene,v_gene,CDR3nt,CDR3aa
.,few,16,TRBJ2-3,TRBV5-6,TGTGCCAGCAGCTTATTAACCCGGGGGGCCGGAGATACGCAGTATTTT,CASSLLTRGAGDTQYF
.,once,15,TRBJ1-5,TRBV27,TGTGCCAGCAGCTCAACCGGGACCGGTAATCAGCCCCAGCATTTT,CASSSTGTGNQPQHF
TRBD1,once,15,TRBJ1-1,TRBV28,TGTGCCAGCAGTTTCCTGGACAGGAGGAACACTGAAGCTTTCTTT,CASSFLDRRNTEAFF
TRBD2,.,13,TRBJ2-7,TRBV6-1,TGTGCCAGCAGCGCCCCGGGGGGGGCCGAGCAGTACTTC,CASSAPGGAEQYF
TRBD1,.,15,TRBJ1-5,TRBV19,TGTGCCAGTAGTAGCCCTGGACAGGCTGCGCGGCCCCAGCATTTT,CASSSPGQAARPQHF
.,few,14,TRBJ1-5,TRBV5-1,TGCGCCAGCAGCTTGGGGACAGTCAATCAGCCCCAGCATTTT,CASSLGTVNQPQHF
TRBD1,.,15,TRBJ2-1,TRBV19,TGTGCCAGTAGTATTTTACAGGGGGTTTCCAATGAGCAGTTCTTC,CASSILQGVSNEQFF
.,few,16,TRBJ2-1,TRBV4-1,TGCGCCAGCAGCCAAGATAGGTGGGAACAAAGCAATGAGCAGTTCTTC,CASSQDRWEQSNEQFF
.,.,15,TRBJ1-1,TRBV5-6,TGTGCCAGCAGCAATTGGGACACACTGAACACTGAAGCTTTCTTT,CASSNWDTLNTEAFF
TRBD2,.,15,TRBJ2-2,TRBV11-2,TGTGCCAGCAGTAGACTAGCGGGAGCCACCGGGGAGCTGTTTTTT,CASSRLAGATGELFF
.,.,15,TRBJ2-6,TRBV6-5,TGTGCCAGCAGTTACGGGCCCTCTGGGGCCAACGTCCTGACTTTC,CASSYGPSGANVLTF
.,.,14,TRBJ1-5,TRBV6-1,TGTGCCAGCCGAGGGGGGGGTGGCAATCAGCCCCAGCATTTT,CASRGGGGNQPQHF
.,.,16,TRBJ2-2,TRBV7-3,TGTGCCAGCAGCTTATCCGTGGGAACGAACACCGGGGAGCTGTTTTTT,CASSLSVGTNTGELFF
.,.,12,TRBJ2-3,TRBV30,TGTGCCTGGTCGGGGAACGGTGATACGCAGTATTTT,CAWSGNGDTQYF
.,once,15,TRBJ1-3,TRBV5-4,TGTGCCAGCAGCCGGACGGGCGACTCTGGAAACACCATATATTTT,CASSRTGDSGNTIYF
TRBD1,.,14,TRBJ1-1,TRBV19,TGTGCCAGTAGTATGGGACAGATGAACACTGAAGCTTTCTTT,CASSMGQMNTEAFF
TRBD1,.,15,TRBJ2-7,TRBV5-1,TGCGCCAGCAGCTTGGGACAGGGGTTCTCCTACGAGCAGTACTTC,CASSLGQGFSYEQYF
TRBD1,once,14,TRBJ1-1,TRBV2,TGTGCCAGCGACGGACAGGGCCTGAACACTGAAGCTTTCTTT,CASDGQGLNTEAFF
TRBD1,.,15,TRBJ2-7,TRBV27,TGTGCCAGCAGCCTAGGGACAGGGGGATCCTACGAGCAGTACTTC,CASSLGTGGSYEQYF
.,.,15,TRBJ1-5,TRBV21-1,TGTGCCAGCAGCAAAGATCGGGGGCGGCGCCAGCCCCAGCATTTT,CASSKDRGRRQPQHF
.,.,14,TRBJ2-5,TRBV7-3,TGTGCCAGCAGCTTCTCCGGAGCCCAAGAGACCCAGTACTTC,CASSFSGAQETQYF
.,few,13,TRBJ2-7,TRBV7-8,TGTGCCAGCAGCGGATACCCATTGTACGAGCAGTACTTC,CASSGYPLYEQYF
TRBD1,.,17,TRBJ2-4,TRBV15,TGTGCCACCAGCAGTGGACAGGGGGCGAAGCCCAAAAACATTCAGTACTTC,CATSSGQGAKPKNIQYF
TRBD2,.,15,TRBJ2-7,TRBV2,TGTGCCAGCAGTCATCCGGGACTAGCGGCTTACGAGCAGTACTTC,CASSHPGLAAYEQYF
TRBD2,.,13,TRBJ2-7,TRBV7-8,TGTGCCAGCAGCCCGGGACTAACCTACGAGCAGTACTTC,CASSPGLTYEQYF
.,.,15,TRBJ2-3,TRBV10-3,TGTGCCATCAGCGCCCTTGGGGGGAGGTCCGATACGCAGTATTTT,CAISALGGRSDTQYF
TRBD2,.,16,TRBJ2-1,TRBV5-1,TGCGCCAGCAGCATGAGGCCTAGCGGGAGTTTAGTTGAGCAGTTCTTC,CASSMRPSGSLVEQFF
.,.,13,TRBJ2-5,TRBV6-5,TGTGCCAGCAGTTACGCGGGACAAGAGACCCAGTACTTC,CASSYAGQETQYF
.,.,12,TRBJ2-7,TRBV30,TGTGCCTGGAGTGGATTCTCCTACGAGCAGTACTTC,CAWSGFSYEQYF
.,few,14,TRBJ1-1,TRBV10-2,TGCGCCAGCAGTGAGTCGGGCAGTTACACTGAAGCTTTCTTT,CASSESGSYTEAFF
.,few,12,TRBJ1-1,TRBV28,TGTGCCAGCGGGATGGGGAACACTGAAGCTTTCTTT,CASGMGNTEAFF
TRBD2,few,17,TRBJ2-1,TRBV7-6,TGTGCCAGCAGCCGCGGGACTAGCGGAAGCTCCTACAATGAGCAGTTCTTC,CASSRGTSGSSYNEQFF
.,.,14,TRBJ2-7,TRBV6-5,TGTGCCAGCAGTTATTTAGGGGACTCCTACGAGCAGTACTTC,CASSYLGDSYEQYF
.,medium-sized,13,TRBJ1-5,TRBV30,TGTGCCTGGAGTCCGGATGACAATCAGCCCCAGCATTTT,CAWSPDDNQPQHF
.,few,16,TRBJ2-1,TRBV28,TGTGCCAGCAGTTTCGAACTAACCCCGGGGTACAATGAGCAGTTCTTC,CASSFELTPGYNEQFF
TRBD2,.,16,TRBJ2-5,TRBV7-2,TGTGCCAGCAGCCCGTGGACTAGCGGCCCCCAAGAGACCCAGTACTTC,CASSPWTSGPQETQYF
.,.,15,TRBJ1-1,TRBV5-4,TGTGCCAGCAGCCTCTGGCAGAGAAAGGGGGTGGGCGCTTTCTTT,CASSLWQRKGVGAFF
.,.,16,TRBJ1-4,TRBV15,TGTGCCACCAGCAGTGACCTTGTCAGGGAGCGAGAAAAACTGTTTTTT,CATSSDLVREREKLFF
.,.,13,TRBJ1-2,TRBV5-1,TGCGCCAGCAGCTTGGCCGTTAGGGATGGCTACACCTTC,CASSLAVRDGYTF
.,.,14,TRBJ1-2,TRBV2,TGTGCCAGCAGCGAACAGGGTACTGGCTATGGCTACACCTTC,CASSEQGTGYGYTF
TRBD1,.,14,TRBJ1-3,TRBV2,TGTGCCAGCGCAGGACAGGCCTCTGGAAACACCATATATTTT,CASAGQASGNTIYF
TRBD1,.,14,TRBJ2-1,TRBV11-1,TGTGCCAGCAGCACGACAGGGAATAGGAATGAGCAGTTCTTC,CASSTTGNRNEQFF
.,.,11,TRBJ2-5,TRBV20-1,TGCAGTGCTAGTCTTCGAGAGACCCAGTACTTC,CSASLRETQYF
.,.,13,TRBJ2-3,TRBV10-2,TGCGCCAGCAGAGTAGGTAGCACAGATACGCAGTATTTT,CASRVGSTDTQYF
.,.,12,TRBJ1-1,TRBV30,TGTGCCTGGATGACGGGGAACACTGAAGCTTTCTTT,CAWMTGNTEAFF
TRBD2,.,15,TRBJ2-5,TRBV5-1,TGCGCCAGCAGTACCTCCGTGGGGGGGCAAGAGACCCAGTACTTC,CASSTSVGGQETQYF